This TCR beta chain emerged from a study of cytomegalovirus exposure and HLA in healthy donors. PCR used 60 Vbeta primers and 13 Jbeta primers. Clones were read by immunoSEQ multiplex PCR, and TCRdb kept only the in-frame ones, dropping some. In the table there are approximately 150,000 clones, about four fifths of which are singletons. Trimming took off 4 bases at V and 0 bases at J, with 10 bases between the two ends. The CDR3 extends over 14 amino acids. CDR1 and CDR2 from the germline V gene are SEHNR and FQNEAQ (reference sequence). The genes are TRBV7-9 and TRBJ2-7; D perhaps matches TRBD2 (5 bases). The origin of this receptor is a man aged 40-55 years in good health and CMV-seronegative. Input material: PBMCs. In nucleotides, the CDR3 is TGTGCCAGCAGCTCCGCCGGGATCTCCTACGAGCAGTACTTC. Its protein product is CASSSAGISYEQYF. The full variable domain, with the rest looked up from reference TRBV7-9 and TRBJ2-7, is DTGVSQNPRHKITKRGQNVTFRCDPISEHNRLYWYRQTLGQGPEFLTYFQNEAQLEKSRLLSDRFSAERPKGSFSTLEIQRTEQGDSAMYLCASSSAGISYEQYFGPGTRLTVT.